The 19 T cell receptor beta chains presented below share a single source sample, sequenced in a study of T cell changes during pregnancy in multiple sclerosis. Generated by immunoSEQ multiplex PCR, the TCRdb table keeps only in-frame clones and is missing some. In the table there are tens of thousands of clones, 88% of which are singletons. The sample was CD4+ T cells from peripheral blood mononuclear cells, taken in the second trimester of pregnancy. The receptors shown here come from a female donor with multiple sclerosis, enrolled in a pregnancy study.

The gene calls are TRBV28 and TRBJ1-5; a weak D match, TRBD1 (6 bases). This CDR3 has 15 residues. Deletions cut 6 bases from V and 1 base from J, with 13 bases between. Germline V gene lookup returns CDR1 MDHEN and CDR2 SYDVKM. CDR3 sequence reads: CASRRGGASNQPQHF. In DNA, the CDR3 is TGTGCCAGCAGGAGGGGGGGCGCGAGCAATCAGCCCCAGCATTTT.

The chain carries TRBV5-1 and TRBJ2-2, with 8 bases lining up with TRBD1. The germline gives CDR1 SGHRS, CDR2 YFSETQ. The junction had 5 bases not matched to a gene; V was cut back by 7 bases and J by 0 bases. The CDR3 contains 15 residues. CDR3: CASALDRANTGELFF. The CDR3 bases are TGCGCCAGCGCGCTGGACAGGGCGAACACCGGGGAGCTGTTTTTT.

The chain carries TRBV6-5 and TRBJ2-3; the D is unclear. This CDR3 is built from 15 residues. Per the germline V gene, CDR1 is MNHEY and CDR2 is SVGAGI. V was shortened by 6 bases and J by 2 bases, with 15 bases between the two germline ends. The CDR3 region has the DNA TGTGCCAGCAGATCCCGTGGCCAGTCCACAGATACGCAGTATTTT. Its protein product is CASRSRGQSTDTQYF.

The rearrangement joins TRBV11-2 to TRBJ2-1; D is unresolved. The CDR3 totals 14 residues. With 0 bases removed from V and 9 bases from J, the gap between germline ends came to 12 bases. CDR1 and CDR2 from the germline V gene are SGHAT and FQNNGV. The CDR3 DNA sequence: TGTGCCAGCAGCTTAGATCTGACAATGGGTGAGCAGTTCTTC. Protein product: CASSLDLTMGEQFF.

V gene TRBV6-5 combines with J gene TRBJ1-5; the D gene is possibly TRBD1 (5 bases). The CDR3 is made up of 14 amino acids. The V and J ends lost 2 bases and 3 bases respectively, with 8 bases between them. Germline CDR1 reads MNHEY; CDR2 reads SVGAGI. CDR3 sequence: CASSYAGINQPQHF. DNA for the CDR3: TGTGCCAGCAGTTACGCAGGGATCAATCAGCCCCAGCATTTT.

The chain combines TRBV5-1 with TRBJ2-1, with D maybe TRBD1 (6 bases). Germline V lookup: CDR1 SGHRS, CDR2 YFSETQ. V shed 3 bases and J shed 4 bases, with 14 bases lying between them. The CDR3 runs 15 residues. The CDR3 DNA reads TGCGCCAGCAGCTCCAGGGGAGAAGCATACAATGAGCAGTTCTTC. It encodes CASSSRGEAYNEQFF.

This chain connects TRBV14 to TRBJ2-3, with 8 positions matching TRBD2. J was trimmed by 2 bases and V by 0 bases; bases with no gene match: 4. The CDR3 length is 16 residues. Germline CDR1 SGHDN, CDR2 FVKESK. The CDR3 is CASSQDTSGHTDTQYF. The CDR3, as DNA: TGTGCCAGCAGCCAAGATACTAGCGGACACACAGATACGCAGTATTTT.

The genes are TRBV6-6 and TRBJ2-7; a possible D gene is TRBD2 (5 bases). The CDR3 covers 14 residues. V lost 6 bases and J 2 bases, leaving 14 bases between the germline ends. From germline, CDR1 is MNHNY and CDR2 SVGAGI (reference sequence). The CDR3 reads CASSSRALPYEQYF. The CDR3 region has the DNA TGTGCCAGCAGCTCGAGGGCTCTTCCCTACGAGCAGTACTTC.

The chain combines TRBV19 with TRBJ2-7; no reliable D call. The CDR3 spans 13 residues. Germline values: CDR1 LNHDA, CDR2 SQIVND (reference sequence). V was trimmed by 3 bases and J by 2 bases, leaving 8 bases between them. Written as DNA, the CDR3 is TGTGCCAGTAGTATTGCAGTTCCCTACGAGCAGTACTTC. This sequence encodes CASSIAVPYEQYF.

The CDR3 reads CASSFYSYNEQFF. The CDR3, as DNA: TGCGCCAGCAGCTTCTATTCCTACAATGAGCAGTTCTTC. The V gene is TRBV5-1, the J gene TRBJ2-1; D ambiguous. The CDR3 consists of 13 residues. Looked up from germline, CDR1 is SGHRS and CDR2 is YFSETQ. Trimming left V 2 bases short and J 1 base short, with 4 bases between.

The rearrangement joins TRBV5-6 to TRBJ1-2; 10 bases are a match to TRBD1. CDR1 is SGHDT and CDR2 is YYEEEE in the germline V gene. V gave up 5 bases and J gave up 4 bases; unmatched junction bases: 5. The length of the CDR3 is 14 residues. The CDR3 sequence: CASRGGTGAYGYTF. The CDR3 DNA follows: TGTGCCAGCAGGGGCGGGACAGGGGCCTATGGCTACACCTTC.

CDR3 nucleotide sequence: TGTGCCAGCAGTGGACCGGACAGGATCCAAGAGACCCAGTACTTC. It is translated as CASSGPDRIQETQYF. V is TRBV6-1 and J is TRBJ2-5, with TRBD1 identical over 7 bases. Germline trimming cut 4 bases from V and 1 base from J; bases unmatched to any gene: 6. CDR1 and CDR2 from the germline V gene are MNHNS and SASEGT. This CDR3 contains 15 residues.

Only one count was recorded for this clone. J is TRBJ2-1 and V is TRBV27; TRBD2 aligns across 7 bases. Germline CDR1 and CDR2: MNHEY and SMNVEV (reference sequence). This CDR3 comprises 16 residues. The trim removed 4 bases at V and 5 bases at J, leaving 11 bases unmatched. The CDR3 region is CASSSISGLGDNEQFF. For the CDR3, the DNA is TGTGCCAGCAGTTCCATTAGCGGACTAGGGGACAATGAGCAGTTCTTC.

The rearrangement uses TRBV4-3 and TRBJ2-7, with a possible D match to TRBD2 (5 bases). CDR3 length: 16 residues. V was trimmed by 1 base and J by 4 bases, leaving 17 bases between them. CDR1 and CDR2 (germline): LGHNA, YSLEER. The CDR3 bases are TGCGCCAGCAGCCAAGTTATAGAAGGGAGTGAGTACGAGCAGTACTTC. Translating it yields CASSQVIEGSEYEQYF.

The DNA for the CDR3 is TGTGCCAGCAGTTCTTACCCTAGCGGGAGACACTACAATGAGCAGTTCTTC. Protein sequence: CASSSYPSGRHYNEQFF. The rearrangement joins TRBV7-2 to TRBJ2-1; 10 bases line up with TRBD2. There are 17 residues in the CDR3. After removal of 6 bases from V and 3 bases from J, the junction contained 11 bases not matched to a gene. Germline lookup yields CDR1 SGHTA and CDR2 FQGNSA.

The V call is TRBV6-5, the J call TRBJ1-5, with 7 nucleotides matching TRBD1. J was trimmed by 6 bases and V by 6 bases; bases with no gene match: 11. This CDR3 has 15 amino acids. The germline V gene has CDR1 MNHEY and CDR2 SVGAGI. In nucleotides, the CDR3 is TGTGCCAGCAGCCGCGACAGGGACAGCGTTCAGCCCCAGCATTTT. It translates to CASSRDRDSVQPQHF.

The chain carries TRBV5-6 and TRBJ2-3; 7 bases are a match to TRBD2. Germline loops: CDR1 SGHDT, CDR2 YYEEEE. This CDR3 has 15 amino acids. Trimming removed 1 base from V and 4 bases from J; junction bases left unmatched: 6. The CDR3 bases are TGTGCCAGCAGCTTGTGGGCGGGAGAAGCAGATACGCAGTATTTT. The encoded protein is CASSLWAGEADTQYF.

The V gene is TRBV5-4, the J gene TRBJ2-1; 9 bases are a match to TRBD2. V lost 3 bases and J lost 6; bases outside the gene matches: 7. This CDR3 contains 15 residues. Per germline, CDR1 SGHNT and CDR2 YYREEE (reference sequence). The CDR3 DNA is TGTGCCAGCAGCTCCCGGCTTAGCGGGGGCAATGAGCAGTTCTTC. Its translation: CASSSRLSGGNEQFF.

The chain's CDR3 is CASQSTSTDTQYF. As DNA, the CDR3 is TGTGCCAGCCAATCGACTAGCACAGATACGCAGTATTTT. V is TRBV28 and J is TRBJ2-3; D ambiguous. Germline lookup yields CDR1 MDHEN and CDR2 SYDVKM. There are 13 residues in the CDR3. The germline V and J ends were trimmed by 8 bases and 0 bases, with 9 bases remaining between them.